A single sample is the source of the 24 T cell receptor beta chains below, sequenced in a study of T cell changes during pregnancy in multiple sclerosis. Using immunoSEQ multiplex PCR, the repertoire was profiled, and TCRdb retains in-frame clones only, with some absent. The repertoire holds about 67,000 clones, with 70% to 90% as singletons. The sequencing here drew on peripheral blood, taken in the first trimester of pregnancy. The receptors originated from a female donor with multiple sclerosis, enrolled in a pregnancy study.

This chain uses TRBV10-3 with TRBJ1-1; no reliable D call. The CDR3 totals 13 residues. Germline CDR1 ENHRY, CDR2 SYGVKD. V lost 7 bases and J lost 4, with 13 bases in between. The CDR3 DNA is TGTGCCATCAATGACCGATATAGCACTGAAGCTTTCTTT. Translation: CAINDRYSTEAFF.

The chain is built from TRBV5-1 and TRBJ2-3; D remains unclear. V lost 5 bases, J lost 2 bases, and 12 bases lay in between. The CDR3 is made up of 14 amino acids. Germline-derived CDR1 and CDR2 are SGHRS and YFSETQ. CDR3 nucleotides: TGCGCCAGCAGTCGACCCGAGGTCACAGATACGCAGTATTTT. Its translation is CASSRPEVTDTQYF.

The rearrangement links TRBV25-1 to TRBJ2-7; 10 nucleotides agree with TRBD1. The V gene end was trimmed by 8 bases and the J gene end by 3 bases; junction bases not matched to a gene: 10. This CDR3 region has 15 residues. Germline V gives CDR1 MGHDK, CDR2 SYGVNS. CDR3 sequence (DNA): TGTGCCAGCCTCTCCCTCGGGACAGGGGTCTACGAGCAGTACTTC. Its protein is CASLSLGTGVYEQYF.

V is TRBV6-1 and J is TRBJ2-7; TRBD2 is a possible D gene (5 bases). The CDR3 runs 15 residues. V gave up 2 bases and J gave up 0 bases, with 11 bases separating them. CDR1 and CDR2 (germline): MNHNS, SASEGT. The chain's CDR3 is CASSERRRTSYEQYF. The DNA for the CDR3 is TGTGCCAGCAGTGAACGCAGGAGGACCTCCTACGAGCAGTACTTC.

The chain recombines TRBV10-3 with TRBJ2-7; 12 nucleotides line up with TRBD1. Germline loops: CDR1 ENHRY, CDR2 SYGVKD. The CDR3 totals 15 residues. V gave up 6 bases and J gave up 6 bases; unmatched junction bases: 9. The CDR3 DNA follows: TGTGCCATCAGCGCTGGGACAGGGGGCCGGCGCGAGCAGTACTTC. Amino acid sequence: CAISAGTGGRREQYF.

The chain couples TRBV30 to TRBJ2-5; 10 bases agree with TRBD2. V trimming: 3 bases; J trimming: 0 bases; junction bases outside the gene matches: 4. Germline V CDR1 and CDR2: GTSNPN, SVGIG (reference sequence). The CDR3 totals 15 residues. The CDR3 here is CAWRQTSGYQETQYF. In DNA, the CDR3 is TGTGCCTGGAGGCAGACTAGCGGGTACCAAGAGACCCAGTACTTC.

The V gene is TRBV5-1, the J gene TRBJ2-3, with 9 positions matching TRBD2. Germline values: CDR1 SGHRS, CDR2 YFSETQ. V shed 0 bases and J 3 bases; nucleotides not matched to a gene: 5. The CDR3 consists of 16 residues. The CDR3 nucleotides read TGCGCCAGCAGCTTGGTTGCGGGAGGGGAAACAGATACGCAGTATTTT. Its translation: CASSLVAGGETDTQYF.

The rearrangement uses TRBV11-1 and TRBJ1-1; D is unresolved. The germline CDR1 and CDR2 sequences are SGHAT and FQDESV (reference sequence). Trimming shortened V by 2 bases and J by 3 bases, and 13 bases separated the two germline ends. The length of the CDR3 is 15 residues. CDR3 coding DNA: TGTGCCAGCAGCTTAAGGTATAGGGAGGACACTGAAGCTTTCTTT. This codes for CASSLRYREDTEAFF.

This clone was seen once. This rearrangement joins TRBV29-1 to TRBJ1-2; D is unresolved. The CDR3 is 18 residues long. Trimming took 6 bases from V and 0 from J, leaving 26 bases between them. The germline CDR1 and CDR2 sequences are SQVTM and ANQGSEA. CDR3 sequence reads: CSVARPWRVRRTNYGYTF. CDR3 coding DNA: TGCAGCGTAGCCAGGCCCTGGCGGGTCAGGAGAACTAACTATGGCTACACCTTC.

The CDR3 region has the DNA TGTGCCAGCAGCACCGGGACTAGCGGAACAGATACGCAGTATTTT. This sequence encodes CASSTGTSGTDTQYF. This chain joins TRBV25-1 and TRBJ2-3; 11 bases map to TRBD2. Per the germline V gene, CDR1 is MGHDK and CDR2 is SYGVNS. The CDR3 is made up of 15 amino acids. V was clipped by 6 bases and J by 3 bases; unmatched bases: 5.

This chain connects TRBV10-3 to TRBJ2-7; 8 bases agree with TRBD1. The J segment lost 5 bases and the V segment lost 3 bases, leaving 9 bases of the junction unmatched. The CDR3 is 15 amino acids. Germline lookup yields CDR1 ENHRY and CDR2 SYGVKD. CDR3 sequence: CAISDNRGYLDEQYF. As DNA, the CDR3 is TGTGCCATCAGTGATAACAGGGGGTACCTGGACGAGCAGTACTTC.

The chain joins TRBV2 to TRBJ2-1; 8 positions agree with TRBD2. CDR1 and CDR2 (germline): SNHLY, FYNNEI. The CDR3 consists of 15 residues. V lost 2 bases, J lost 10 bases, and 10 bases stayed unmatched. The CDR3 DNA reads TGTGCCAGCAGTGAACAACGCGGGAGGATATGGGAGCAGTTCTTC. This codes for CASSEQRGRIWEQFF. Variable domain in full (rest from reference TRBV2 and TRBJ2-1): EPEVTQTPSHQVTQMGQEVILRCVPISNHLYFYWYRQILGQKVEFLVSFYNNEISEKSEIFDDQFSVERPDGSNFTLKIRSTKLEDSAMYFCASSEQRGRIWEQFFGPGTRLTVL.

The chain couples TRBV21-1 to TRBJ2-1; TRBD1, the table's D call, was not compared with the DNA. TRBV21-1 is a listed pseudogene. CDR3 size: 14 residues. The CDR3 protein is CASSPRALDNEQFF. CDR3 nucleotide sequence: TGTGCCAGCAGCCCCAGGGCCCTCGACAATGAGCAGTTCTTC.

This clone was counted a single time. The CDR3 loop reads CASSLARGSGRASYEQYF. Here the CDR3 DNA reads TGTGCCAGCAGCTTAGCGCGAGGTAGCGGGAGGGCCAGCTACGAGCAGTACTTC. The rearrangement links TRBV7-2 to TRBJ2-7; TRBD2 aligns across 11 bases. The CDR3 consists of 18 residues. CDR1 and CDR2 from the germline V gene are SGHTA and FQGNSA. J was trimmed by 3 bases and V by 0 bases; bases with no gene match: 10. The full variable domain, rest sourced from reference TRBV7-2 and TRBJ2-7, is GAGVSQSPSNKVTEKGKDVELRCDPISGHTALYWYRQSLGQGLEFLIYFQGNSAPDKSGLPSDRFSAERTGGSVSTLTIQRTQQEDSAVYLCASSLARGSGRASYEQYFGPGTRLTVT.

This chain uses TRBV29-1 with TRBJ1-3; perhaps TRBD1 as D (5 bases). The CDR3 consists of 14 residues. CDR1 and CDR2 (germline): SQVTM, ANQGSEA. Trimming took off 4 bases at V and 1 base at J, with 11 bases between the two ends. In nucleotides, the CDR3 is TGCAGCGTTGTAAGTCAGGGTTCTGGAAACACCATATATTTT. It translates to CSVVSQGSGNTIYF.

The chain uses TRBV29-1 and TRBJ2-7; TRBD2 matches 11 bases. This CDR3 is 19 amino acids long. The germline gives CDR1 SQVTM, CDR2 ANQGSEA. Trimming cost V 4 bases and J 0 bases; bases outside gene matches: 17. This CDR3 is CSVGLSRLAGLRSSYEQYF. The DNA of the CDR3 is TGCAGCGTTGGTCTCTCCCGACTAGCGGGATTACGAAGCTCCTACGAGCAGTACTTC.

V gene TRBV9 combines with J gene TRBJ1-5, with 11 bases aligning to TRBD1. V shed 3 bases and J 7 bases; nucleotides not matched to a gene: 9. The V gene's germline CDR1 is SGDLS and CDR2 YYNGEE. The CDR3 runs to 16 residues. The CDR3 loop reads CASSASDRGQGQPQHF. Written as DNA, the CDR3 is TGTGCCAGCAGCGCCTCGGACAGGGGGCAGGGGCAGCCCCAGCATTTT.

The V gene is TRBV7-2, the J gene TRBJ2-1; the D gene is possibly TRBD1 (6 bases). There are 14 residues in the CDR3. Germline CDR1 reads SGHTA; CDR2 reads FQGNSA. V lost 4 bases and J 7 bases, leaving 14 bases between the germline ends. CDR3 amino acids: CASSYYKQGNEQFF. DNA for the CDR3: TGTGCCAGCAGCTATTATAAACAGGGTAATGAGCAGTTCTTC.

This clone was picked up one time. The chain couples TRBV6-1 to TRBJ1-2, with 8 bases identical to TRBD1. Germline CDR1 MNHNS, CDR2 SASEGT. V dropped 1 base and J dropped 8; count of bases not matched to a gene: 9. This CDR3 region has 15 residues. CDR3 bases: TGTGCCAGCAGTGAAGGCTTACGACAGGGGTACGGCTACACCTTC. Its translation is CASSEGLRQGYGYTF.

The sample holds one count of this clone. V is TRBV19 and J is TRBJ2-2; 9 bases are shared with TRBD2. The CDR3 runs to 15 residues. Trimming at V came to 3 bases and at J to 4 bases, leaving 3 bases not matched to a gene. The V gene's germline CDR1 is LNHDA and CDR2 SQIVND (reference sequence). The chain's CDR3 is CASSMRGGGTGELFF. CDR3 in DNA: TGTGCCAGTAGTATGCGGGGGGGCGGCACCGGGGAGCTGTTTTTT.

The chain links TRBV6-1 to TRBJ2-7, with D possibly TRBD1 on 5 matching bases. This CDR3 has 14 amino acids. Trimming shortened V by 4 bases and J by 2 bases, and 12 bases separated the two germline ends. Germline V CDR1 and CDR2: MNHNS, SASEGT. CDR3 amino acids: CASSAILDTYEQYF. CDR3 bases: TGTGCCAGCAGTGCGATCCTGGACACCTACGAGCAGTACTTC.

The CDR3 DNA sequence: TGTGCTAGCGGGGGGGCCAATACGCAGTATTTT. As protein: CASGGANTQYF. The chain couples TRBV12-5 to TRBJ2-3, with 8 bases fitting TRBD2. The CDR3 sequence is 11 residues long. The V segment lost 9 bases and the J segment 7 bases; nucleotides outside the gene matches: 3. Per germline, CDR1 LGHNT and CDR2 FRNRAP.

The rearrangement joins TRBV18 to TRBJ1-2; TRBD1 matches 9 bases. The CDR3 sequence is 14 residues long. In germline, CDR1 is KGHSH, CDR2 LQKENI. V was clipped by 6 bases and J by 8 bases; unmatched bases: 10. CDR3 DNA: TGTGCCAGCTCTCTCCGGGACAGGGCGGGAGGCTACACCTTC. This gives the protein CASSLRDRAGGYTF.

The chain has TRBV5-4 and TRBJ2-2; weak D call: TRBD2 (6 bases). This CDR3 is built from 17 residues. Per the germline V gene, CDR1 is SGHNT and CDR2 is YYREEE (reference sequence). V was shortened by 4 bases and J by 7 bases, with 23 bases between the two germline ends. The CDR3 sequence is CASSRTLIGSSGGELFF. The DNA of the CDR3 is TGTGCCAGCAGCCGCACCTTAATCGGGAGTTCAGGCGGGGAGCTGTTTTTT.